The sequence of this T cell receptor beta chain was determined in a study of T cell repertoires in ileal Crohn's disease. Measured with immunoSEQ multiplex PCR; TCRdb has only the in-frame clones, and not every one. Among thousands of clones listed, less than 70% were seen once. Sequencing input: ileal tissue. The clonotype was recovered from an adult with Crohn's disease.

CDR3 loop: CASSRTYFNEKLFF. Written as DNA, the CDR3 is TGTGCCAGCAGCCGAACCTACTTTAATGAAAAACTGTTTTTT. This chain uses TRBV27 with TRBJ1-4; D gene ambiguous. This CDR3 comprises 14 residues. CDR1 is MNHEY, CDR2 SMNVEV, per germline (reference sequence). V lost 6 bases and J lost 4, with 12 bases in between.